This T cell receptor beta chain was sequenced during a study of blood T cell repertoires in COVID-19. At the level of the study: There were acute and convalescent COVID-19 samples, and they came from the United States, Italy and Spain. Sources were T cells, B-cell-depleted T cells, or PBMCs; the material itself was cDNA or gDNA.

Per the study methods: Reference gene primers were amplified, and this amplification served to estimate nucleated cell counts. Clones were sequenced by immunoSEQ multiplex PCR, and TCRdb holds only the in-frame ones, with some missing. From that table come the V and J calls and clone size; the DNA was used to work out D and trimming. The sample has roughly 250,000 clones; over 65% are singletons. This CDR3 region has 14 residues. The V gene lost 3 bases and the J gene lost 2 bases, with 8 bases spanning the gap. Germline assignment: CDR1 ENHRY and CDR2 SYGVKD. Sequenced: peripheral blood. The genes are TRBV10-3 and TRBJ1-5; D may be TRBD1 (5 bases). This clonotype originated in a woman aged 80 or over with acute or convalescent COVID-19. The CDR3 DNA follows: TGTGCCATCAGTGACCAGACAGGCAATCAGCCCCAGCATTTT. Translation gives CAISDQTGNQPQHF.